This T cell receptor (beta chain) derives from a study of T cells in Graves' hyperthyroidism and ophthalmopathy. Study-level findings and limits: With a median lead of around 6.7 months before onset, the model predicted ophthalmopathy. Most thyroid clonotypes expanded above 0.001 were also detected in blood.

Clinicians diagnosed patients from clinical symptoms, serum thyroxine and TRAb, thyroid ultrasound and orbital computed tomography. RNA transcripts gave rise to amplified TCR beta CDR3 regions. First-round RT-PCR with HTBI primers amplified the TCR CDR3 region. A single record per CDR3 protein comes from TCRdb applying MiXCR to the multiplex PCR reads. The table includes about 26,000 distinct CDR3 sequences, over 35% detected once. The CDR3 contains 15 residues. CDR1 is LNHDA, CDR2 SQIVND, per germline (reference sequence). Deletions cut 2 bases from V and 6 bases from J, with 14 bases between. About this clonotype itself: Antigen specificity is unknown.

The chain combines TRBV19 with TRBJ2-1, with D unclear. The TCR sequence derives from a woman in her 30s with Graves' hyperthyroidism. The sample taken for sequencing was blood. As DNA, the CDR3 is TGTGCCAGTAGTATATTGGGCGGAGATTTCAATGAGCAGTTCTTC. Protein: CASSILGGDFNEQFF.